This TCR beta chain was retrieved from a study of T cell responses to AZD1222 COVID-19 vaccine. Findings of the study overall: Two AZD1222 doses significantly raised spike-specific TCR breadth and depth over controls. A mostly white British donor set with more females was recruited, and clonal diversity was possibly underestimated.

Repertoires were generated with immunoSEQ multiplex PCR, while TCRdb's copy carries only in-frame clones and drops some. The sample lists about 140,000 clones, about 92% occurring once. V was shortened by 0 bases and J by 3 bases, with 8 bases between the two germline ends. Germline assignment: CDR1 LNHNV and CDR2 YYDKDF (reference sequence). The CDR3 length is 14 residues. Notes on this clone: The target antigen is unknown.

The origin of this receptor is an adult in good health. The rearrangement links TRBV15 to TRBJ2-5; no firm D call. Here the sequenced sample was peripheral blood, taken on day 0 of AZD1222 vaccination. Written as DNA, the CDR3 is TGTGCCACCAGCAGAGATCGACGGAAAGAGACCCAGTACTTC. It codes for CATSRDRRKETQYF.